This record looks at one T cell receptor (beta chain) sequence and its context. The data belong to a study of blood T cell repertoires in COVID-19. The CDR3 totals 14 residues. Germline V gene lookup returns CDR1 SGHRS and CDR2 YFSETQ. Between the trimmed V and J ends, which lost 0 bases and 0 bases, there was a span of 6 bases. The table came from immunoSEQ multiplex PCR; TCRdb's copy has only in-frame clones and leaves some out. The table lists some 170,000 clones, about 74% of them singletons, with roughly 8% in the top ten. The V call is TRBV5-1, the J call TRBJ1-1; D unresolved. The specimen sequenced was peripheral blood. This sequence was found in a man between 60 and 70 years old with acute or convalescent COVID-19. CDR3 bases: TGCGCCAGCAGCTTGGCCACTTTGAACACTGAAGCTTTCTTT. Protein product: CASSLATLNTEAFF. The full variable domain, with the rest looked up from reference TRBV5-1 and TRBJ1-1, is KAGVTQTPRYLIKTRGQQVTLSCSPISGHRSVSWYQQTPGQGLQFLFEYFSETQRNKGNFPGRFSGRQFSNSRSEMNVSTLELGDSALYLCASSLATLNTEAFFGQGTRLTVV.